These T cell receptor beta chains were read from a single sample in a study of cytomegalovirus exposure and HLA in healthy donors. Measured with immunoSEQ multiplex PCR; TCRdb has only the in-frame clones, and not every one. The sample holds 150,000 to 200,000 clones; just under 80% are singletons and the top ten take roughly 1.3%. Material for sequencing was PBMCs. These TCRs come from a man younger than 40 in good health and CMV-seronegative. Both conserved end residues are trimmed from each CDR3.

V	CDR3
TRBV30	AWKPPGGNSYEQY
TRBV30	AWSVAGGPRGSYEQY
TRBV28	ASSSSRGANEKLF
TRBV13	ASSREDRGVAEAF
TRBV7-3	ASSLNGGGYNEQF
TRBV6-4	ASSALEVQETQY
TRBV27	ASALAGVGYEQY
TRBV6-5	ASSYSRASGSTEQY
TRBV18	ASSPGQGLDEQY
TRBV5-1	ASSLGRTNYGYT
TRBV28	ASSLSGTGGNQPQH
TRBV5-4	ASSLDPPTSGGVAQV
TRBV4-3	ASSLGLAGGPGELF
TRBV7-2	ASSEGLAGLAKNIQY
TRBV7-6	ASSPRPLAGVNEQF
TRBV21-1	ASTRDRDYSNQPQH
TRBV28	ASSSTGGVGVEQF
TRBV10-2	ASSEPSGGREQY
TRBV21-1	ASSSRLAGETSSYEQY
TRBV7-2	ASSTRTSGGAGQETQY
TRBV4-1	ASSFRRNDRNYEQY
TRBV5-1	ASSEGLSADYEQY
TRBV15	ATSRDTGGSGANVLT
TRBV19	ASSILKGPSNQPQH
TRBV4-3	ASSQRTSSDTQY
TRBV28	ASSYQNYEQY
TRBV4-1	ASSPVGTENEKLF
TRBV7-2	ASSTASGTSYEQY
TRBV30	AWTPGGNYGYT